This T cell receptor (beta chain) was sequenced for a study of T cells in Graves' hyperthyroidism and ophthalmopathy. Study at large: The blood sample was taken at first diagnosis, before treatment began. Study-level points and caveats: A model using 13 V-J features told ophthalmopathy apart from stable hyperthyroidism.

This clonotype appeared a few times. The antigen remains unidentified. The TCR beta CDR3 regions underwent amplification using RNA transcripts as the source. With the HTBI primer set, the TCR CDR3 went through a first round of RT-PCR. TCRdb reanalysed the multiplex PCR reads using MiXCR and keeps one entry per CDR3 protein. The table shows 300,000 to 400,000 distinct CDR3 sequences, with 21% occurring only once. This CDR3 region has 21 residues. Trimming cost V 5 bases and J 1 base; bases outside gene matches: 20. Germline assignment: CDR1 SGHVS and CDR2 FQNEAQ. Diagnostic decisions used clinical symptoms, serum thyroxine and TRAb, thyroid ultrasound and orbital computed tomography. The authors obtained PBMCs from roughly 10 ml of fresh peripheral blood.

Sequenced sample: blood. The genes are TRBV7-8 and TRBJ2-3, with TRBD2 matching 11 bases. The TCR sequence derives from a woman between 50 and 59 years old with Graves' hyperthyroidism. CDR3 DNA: TGTGCCAGCAGCGAAGCGGAGCGATTTAGCGGGAGGGCCCTAGGCACAGATACGCAGTATTTT. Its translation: CASSEAERFSGRALGTDTQYF.